Presented here are 14 T cell receptor beta chains from one specimen sequenced in a study of blood T cell repertoires in COVID-19 (dated by TCRdb to the early 2020s). The library was built by means of the immunoSEQ multiplex PCR assay. TCRdb obtained this table from immuneACCESS and retained in-frame rearrangements with V and J assigned. These tables miss some clones; where compared with another copy, unresolved V genes account for less than half of the shortfall, and the remainder is unexplained. Counted in this sample were approximately 63,000 clones; 76% of them appeared once. The ten largest clones add up to 50% of the sample. Sequencing was done on a sample of peripheral blood. These receptors were obtained from a woman at least 80 years old with acute or convalescent COVID-19.

In its sample, this clone was seen once. This chain links TRBV7-2 with TRBJ1-2; possible D gene TRBD1, 5 bases. The CDR3 contains 14 residues. V lost 5 bases, J lost 2 bases, and 12 bases lay in between. Germline-derived CDR1 and CDR2 are SGHTA and FQGNSA. The CDR3 protein is CASSPGGGNYGYTF. In nucleotides, the CDR3 is TGTGCCAGCAGCCCCGGGGGGGGGAACTATGGCTACACCTTC.

J is TRBJ2-1 and V is TRBV7-3, with unresolved D. CDR1 and CDR2 from the germline V gene are SGHTA and FQGTGA. This CDR3 is 15 amino acids long. The V end lost 6 bases, the J end lost 0 bases, and 12 bases lay between the germline ends. CDR3 protein: CASSAGFSSYNEQFF. CDR3 in DNA: TGTGCCAGCAGTGCAGGCTTTAGCTCCTACAATGAGCAGTTCTTC.

This clone was seen a single time. The chain couples TRBV23-1 to TRBJ2-3; 8 nucleotides match TRBD1. TRBV23-1 is an ORF; its function is uncertain. The ends lost 11 bases at V and 4 bases at J; junction bases unmatched: 11. The CDR3 contains 14 residues. Written as DNA, the CDR3 is TGCGCCTCCAAGTCCGCACAGGGGGCAGATACGCAGTATTTT. This sequence encodes CASKSAQGADTQYF.

The chain joins TRBV7-2 to TRBJ2-1, with 9 bases matching TRBD2. Trimming at V came to 5 bases and at J to 8 bases, leaving 7 bases not matched to a gene. Per germline, CDR1 SGHTA and CDR2 FQGNSA. The CDR3 has 14 residues. The CDR3 protein is CASSPQRTSDEQFF. CDR3 DNA sequence: TGTGCCAGCAGCCCCCAGAGGACTAGCGATGAGCAGTTCTTC.

The gene calls are TRBV27 and TRBJ1-3; D ambiguous. With 7 bases removed from V and 9 bases from J, the gap between germline ends came to 10 bases. Germline V gives CDR1 MNHEY, CDR2 SMNVEV (reference sequence). The CDR3 contains 11 residues. The CDR3, as DNA: TGTGCCAGCATCGAGTCCCCCACCATATATTTT. Translating gives CASIESPTIYF.

The genes are TRBV7-3 and TRBJ2-1; D remains ambiguous. CDR3 size: 14 residues. Germline V gives CDR1 SGHTA, CDR2 FQGTGA. V was shortened by 1 base and J by 4 bases, with 8 bases between the two germline ends. The CDR3 coding sequence is TGTGCCAGCAGCTTAAATTCGGGTTACAATGAGCAGTTCTTC. Amino acid sequence: CASSLNSGYNEQFF.

J is TRBJ1-1 and V is TRBV15, with 9 positions matching TRBD1. This CDR3 contains 17 residues. Germline CDR1 LNHNV, CDR2 YYDKDF (reference sequence). Trimming cost V 1 base and J 3 bases; bases outside gene matches: 9. The CDR3 DNA sequence: TGTGCCACCAGCAGAGGTACAGGGGGCGCGGGTTACACTGAAGCTTTCTTT. This translates into CATSRGTGGAGYTEAFF. Variable domain in full (rest from reference TRBV15 and TRBJ1-1): DAMVIQNPRYQVTQFGKPVTLSCSQTLNHNVMYWYQQKSSQAPKLLFHYYDKDFNNEADTPDNFQSRRPNTSFCFLDIRSPGLGDTAMYLCATSRGTGGAGYTEAFFGQGTRLTVV.

This clone was counted a few times. The chain carries TRBV5-4 and TRBJ2-1; D perhaps matches TRBD2 (5 bases). V lost 0 bases, J lost 4 bases, and 8 bases lay in between. CDR3 size: 14 residues. Germline V gene lookup returns CDR1 SGHNT and CDR2 YYREEE (reference sequence). CDR3 nucleotide sequence: TGTGCCAGCAGCTTGGTTAGCGAGTACAATGAGCAGTTCTTC. Translated: CASSLVSEYNEQFF.

The chain combines TRBV18 with TRBJ1-1, with 9 bases fitting TRBD1. With 9 bases clipped from V and 4 bases from J, the junction kept 3 bases outside the gene matches. The germline V gene has CDR1 KGHSH and CDR2 LQKENI. The CDR3 has 12 residues. The CDR3 region is CARQGAGTEAFF. The CDR3 nucleotides read TGTGCCAGACAGGGGGCCGGCACTGAAGCTTTCTTT.

This clone has a handful of counts. V usage is TRBV30 and J usage is TRBJ2-1; 15 bases are a match to TRBD2. The V and J ends lost 2 bases and 7 bases, in that order; junction bases with no gene match: 6. The V gene's germline CDR1 is GTSNPN and CDR2 SVGIG (reference sequence). This CDR3 spans 16 amino acids. Written as DNA, the CDR3 is TGTGCCTGGAGTTCCTGGACTAGCGGGAGGGCGAATGAGCAGTTCTTC. This translates into CAWSSWTSGRANEQFF.

The V and J genes are TRBV2 and TRBJ1-6; no clear D gene. There are 14 residues in the CDR3. Trimming removed 1 base from V and 10 bases from J, with 11 bases in between. Germline-derived CDR1 and CDR2 are SNHLY and FYNNEI. The CDR3 coding sequence is TGTGCCAGCAGTGAAGGCAGGATTCTATCACCCCTCCACTTT. This translates into CASSEGRILSPLHF.

The CDR3: CASSPTSGALSFTDTQYF. CDR3 DNA sequence: TGTGCCAGCAGCCCGACTAGCGGAGCCCTAAGTTTCACAGATACGCAGTATTTT. The V call is TRBV9, the J call TRBJ2-3; 9 bases line up with TRBD2. CDR1 and CDR2 (germline): SGDLS, YYNGEE. The CDR3 covers 18 residues. V was pared by 4 bases and J by 2 bases, with 14 bases of the junction left unmatched. The variable domain in full, with the rest retrieved from reference TRBV9 and TRBJ2-3, is DSGVTQTPKHLITATGQRVTLRCSPRSGDLSVYWYQQSLDQGLQFLIQYYNGEERAKGNILERFSAQQFPDLHSELNLSSLELGDSALYFCASSPTSGALSFTDTQYFGPGTRLTVL.

The rearrangement uses TRBV2 and TRBJ2-4; D is unresolved. CDR1 is SNHLY, CDR2 FYNNEI, per germline. V was cut by 7 bases and J by 0 bases, with 13 bases left in between. The CDR3 is 15 amino acids. Here the CDR3 DNA reads TGTGCCAGCATCGGTAGTCGACTAGCCAAAAACATTCAGTACTTC. Amino acid sequence: CASIGSRLAKNIQYF.

The genes are TRBV5-1 and TRBJ1-1; D unclear. This CDR3 is built from 15 residues. CDR1 is SGHRS, CDR2 YFSETQ, per germline. Trimming shortened V by 0 bases and J by 4 bases, and 13 bases separated the two germline ends. As DNA, the CDR3 is TGCGCCAGCAGCTTGGAATCCGTTGCGGTCACTGAAGCTTTCTTT. Amino acids: CASSLESVAVTEAFF.